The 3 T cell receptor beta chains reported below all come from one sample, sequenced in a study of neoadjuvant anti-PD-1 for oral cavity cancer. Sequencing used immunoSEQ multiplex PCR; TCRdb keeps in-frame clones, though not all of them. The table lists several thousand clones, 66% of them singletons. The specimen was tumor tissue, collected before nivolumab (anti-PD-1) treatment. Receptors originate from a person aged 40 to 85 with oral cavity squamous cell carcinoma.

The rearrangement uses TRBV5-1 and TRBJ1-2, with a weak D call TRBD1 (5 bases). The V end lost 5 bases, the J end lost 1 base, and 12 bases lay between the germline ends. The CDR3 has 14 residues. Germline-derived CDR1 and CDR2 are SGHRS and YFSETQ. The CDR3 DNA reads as TGCGCCAGCAGGGAGGGGTCGGGTAACTATGGCTACACCTTC. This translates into CASREGSGNYGYTF.

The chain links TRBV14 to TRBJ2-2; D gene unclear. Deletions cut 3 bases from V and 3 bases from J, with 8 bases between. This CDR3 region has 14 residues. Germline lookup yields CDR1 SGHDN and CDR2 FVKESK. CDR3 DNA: TGTGCCAGCAGCCACGGACCCTACACCGGGGAGCTGTTTTTT. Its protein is CASSHGPYTGELFF.

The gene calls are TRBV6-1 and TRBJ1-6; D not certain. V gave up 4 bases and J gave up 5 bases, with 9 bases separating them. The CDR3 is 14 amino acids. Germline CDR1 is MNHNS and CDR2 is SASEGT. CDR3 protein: CASSGRTDNSPLHF. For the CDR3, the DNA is TGTGCCAGCAGTGGAAGGACCGATAATTCACCCCTCCACTTT.